This T cell receptor (beta chain) was observed in a study of cytomegalovirus exposure and HLA in healthy donors. Study-wide points: The authors enumerated under 200 TCR beta chains as linked to cytomegalovirus. In a later analysis, at a false discovery rate of 0.05, 15,000 to 20,000 TCR beta sequences were associated with HLA alleles.

Turning to this clone: Its antigen remains unidentified.

PCR amplification relied on 60 Vbeta primers (plus 13 Jbeta primers). Profiled with immunoSEQ multiplex PCR; TCRdb holds only in-frame clones, not every one. This sample has 98,000 or so clones, with around three quarters found just once. Germline CDR1 and CDR2: ENHRY and SYGVKD. This CDR3 has 13 amino acids. V dropped 1 base and J dropped 5 bases, with 8 bases sitting between them. The chain couples TRBV10-3 to TRBJ2-5; D is undetermined. This sequence was found in a woman under 30 in good health and CMV-seropositive. Sequencing was carried out using PBMCs. The CDR3 spells CAISEFGYETQYF. For the CDR3, the DNA is TGTGCCATCAGTGAGTTCGGGTATGAGACCCAGTACTTC.